The next 31 T cell receptor beta chains were all read from a single sample in a study of beta chain features in type 1 diabetes. The authors reverse transcribed all of the isolated RNA, so sequencing captured expressed TCRB transcripts. The table came from immunoSEQ multiplex PCR; TCRdb's copy has only in-frame clones and leaves some out. The sample includes about 900,000 clones, roughly a sixth of them seen just once. Material: naive CD4+ T cells from blood. The receptors come from a young woman in good health.

This clone turned up a few times. This chain links TRBV7-9 with TRBJ2-1; TRBD2 matches at 9 bases. The germline CDR1 and CDR2 sequences are SEHNR and FQNEAQ (reference sequence). Losses at the gene ends were 6 bases for V and 7 bases for J; bases not matched to a gene: 13. This CDR3 is 16 amino acids long. DNA of the CDR3: TGTGCCAGCAGGCGTTTTGAAGCGGGGGGCAAAAATGAGCAGTTCTTC. Amino acids: CASRRFEAGGKNEQFF.

This chain links TRBV27 with TRBJ2-1; D is unclear. Trimming removed 4 bases from V and 0 bases from J, with 19 bases in between. The CDR3 sequence is 18 residues long. CDR1 and CDR2 from the germline V gene are MNHEY and SMNVEV (reference sequence). In nucleotides, the CDR3 is TGTGCCAGCAGTTCAGTTGCTATTAGCTTACGCTCCTACAATGAGCAGTTCTTC. Translation gives CASSSVAISLRSYNEQFF.

In its sample, this clone was seen a few times. This chain uses TRBV7-3 with TRBJ2-1, with D possibly being TRBD2 (5 bases). The CDR3 extends over 14 amino acids. The germline gives CDR1 SGHTA, CDR2 FQGTGA. Trimming left V 3 bases short and J 9 bases short, with 15 bases between. Written as DNA, the CDR3 is TGTGCCAGCAGCTTGGGGTCGGGGAAAGGTGAGCAGTTCTTC. It encodes CASSLGSGKGEQFF.

The chain is built from TRBV2 and TRBJ2-1, with D hard to call. This CDR3 region has 11 residues. CDR1 is SNHLY and CDR2 is FYNNEI in the germline V gene. The ends were cut back, 4 bases at V and 11 bases at J, with 9 bases in the middle. The CDR3 DNA follows: TGTGCCAGCAGTGTGGTTCGAAAGCAGTTCTTC. This translates into CASSVVRKQFF.

On this clone: The identical CDR3 is also encoded by other nucleotide sequences in the sample. As DNA, the CDR3 is TGTGCCAGCAGCTTGGGTCGGACTAGTCTCAATGAGCAGTTCTTC. It yields the protein CASSLGRTSLNEQFF. V is TRBV5-5 and J is TRBJ2-1; 7 positions match TRBD2. This CDR3 comprises 15 residues. The trim removed 0 bases at V and 6 bases at J, leaving 6 bases unmatched. The germline gives CDR1 SGHKS, CDR2 YYEKEE (reference sequence). Complete variable domain (other parts from reference TRBV5-5 and TRBJ2-1): DAGVTQSPTHLIKTRGQQVTLRCSPISGHKSVSWYQQVLGQGPQFIFQYYEKEERGRGNFPDRFSARQFPNYSSELNVNALLLGDSALYLCASSLGRTSLNEQFFGPGTRLTVL.

A few counts support this clone. V is TRBV28 and J is TRBJ2-2, with 8 nucleotides matching TRBD1. After removal of 4 bases from V and 5 bases from J, the junction contained 6 bases not matched to a gene. Germline CDR1 MDHEN, CDR2 SYDVKM. The CDR3 consists of 15 residues. CDR3 region: CASSSGDRLTGELFF. Written as DNA, the CDR3 is TGTGCCAGCAGTTCGGGGGACAGGTTGACCGGGGAGCTGTTTTTT.

The chain recombines TRBV5-1 with TRBJ2-5; unclear D gene. Germline CDR1 is SGHRS and CDR2 is YFSETQ. This CDR3 comprises 13 residues. Trimming removed 0 bases from V and 5 bases from J, with 8 bases in between. The CDR3 DNA sequence: TGCGCCAGCAGCTTGGGGCCGGTGGAGACCCAGTACTTC. Its protein product is CASSLGPVETQYF.

V usage is TRBV19 and J usage is TRBJ2-7; 7 nucleotides align to TRBD1. The germline gives CDR1 LNHDA, CDR2 SQIVND (reference sequence). The CDR3 has 13 amino acids. The V gene end was trimmed by 8 bases and the J gene end by 2 bases; junction bases not matched to a gene: 6. The CDR3 nucleotides read TGTGCCAGTGGGAACAGGGGCGCCTACGAGCAGTACTTC. Translated, it gives CASGNRGAYEQYF.

This chain joins TRBV6-4 and TRBJ2-5, with D uncertain. CDR1 is MRHNA, CDR2 SNTAGT, per germline. V shed 2 bases and J shed 3 bases, with 10 bases lying between them. The length of the CDR3 is 14 residues. The CDR3, as DNA: TGTGCCAGCAGTGACCTCAGTGGGGAAGAGACCCAGTACTTC. Its translation is CASSDLSGEETQYF.

The chain recombines TRBV5-6 with TRBJ2-1; 11 bases are a match to TRBD2. The CDR3 has 17 residues. J was trimmed by 7 bases and V by 0 bases; bases with no gene match: 9. From germline, CDR1 is SGHDT and CDR2 YYEEEE. Here the CDR3 reads CASSLARVAGGWNEQFF. CDR3 coding DNA: TGTGCCAGCAGCTTGGCCAGGGTAGCGGGAGGGTGGAATGAGCAGTTCTTC.

This clone came up a few times. The chain links TRBV7-9 to TRBJ1-2, with no clear D. V dropped 5 bases and J dropped 1 base, with 11 bases sitting between them. The CDR3 is 14 residues long. The germline gives CDR1 SEHNR, CDR2 FQNEAQ (reference sequence). The CDR3 sequence: CASSPPTDNYGYTF. The CDR3 DNA reads as TGTGCCAGCAGCCCCCCGACGGATAACTATGGCTACACCTTC.

The sample holds a few counts of this clone. Written as DNA, the CDR3 is TGCGCCAGCAGCCCGGGCGCAGGCTCCTACAATGAGCAGTTCTTC. It specifies CASSPGAGSYNEQFF. The gene calls are TRBV4-1 and TRBJ2-1, with D unresolved. The CDR3 runs 15 residues. V was trimmed by 4 bases and J by 0 bases, leaving 10 bases between them. The germline V gene encodes CDR1 MGHRA and CDR2 YSYEKL.

J is TRBJ2-1 and V is TRBV5-1; 8 nucleotides agree with TRBD1. Germline CDR1 and CDR2: SGHRS and YFSETQ. The CDR3 extends over 14 amino acids. With V trimmed by 5 bases and J by 9 bases, 10 bases remained unmatched. The CDR3 loop is CASRSDSQGGEQFF. CDR3 nucleotide sequence: TGCGCCAGCAGATCCGATTCACAGGGGGGTGAGCAGTTCTTC. Full variable domain (rest looked up from reference TRBV5-1 and TRBJ2-1): KAGVTQTPRYLIKTRGQQVTLSCSPISGHRSVSWYQQTPGQGLQFLFEYFSETQRNKGNFPGRFSGRQFSNSRSEMNVSTLELGDSALYLCASRSDSQGGEQFFGPGTRLTVL.

The chain uses TRBV28 and TRBJ2-1; D not resolved. The CDR3 contains 13 residues. The germline gives CDR1 MDHEN, CDR2 SYDVKM. V lost 7 bases and J lost 6, with 13 bases in between. DNA of the CDR3: TGTGCCAGCACCATAAGGGCTCGCAATGAGCAGTTCTTC. It is translated as CASTIRARNEQFF.

This clone has a handful of counts. The chain recombines TRBV7-3 with TRBJ2-6; tentatively, D is TRBD1 or TRBD2 (5 bases each). V lost 6 bases to trimming and J lost 2 bases, with 23 bases between them. The CDR3 loop spans 19 amino acids. The germline CDR1 and CDR2 sequences are SGHTA and FQGTGA. In DNA form, the CDR3 reads TGTGCCAGCAGTTCCCGCCCCGCCGTTGGGGGAACTGGGGCCAACGTCCTGACTTTC. Protein sequence: CASSSRPAVGGTGANVLTF.

In its sample, this clone was seen a few times. The identical CDR3 is also encoded by other nucleotide sequences in the sample. The CDR3 spells CASSLAGLSNQPQHF. The CDR3 DNA sequence: TGTGCCAGCAGCTTGGCAGGGTTAAGCAATCAGCCCCAGCATTTT. The chain recombines TRBV28 with TRBJ1-5; tentatively, D is TRBD1 (5 bases). From germline, CDR1 is MDHEN and CDR2 SYDVKM. The CDR3 sequence is 15 residues long. V was cut by 6 bases and J by 1 base, with 13 bases left in between.

There are a few counts of this clone. The rearrangement links TRBV5-1 to TRBJ2-7; a weak D match, TRBD2 (6 bases). Per germline, CDR1 SGHRS and CDR2 YFSETQ. CDR3 length equals 16 residues. V lost 3 bases to trimming and J lost 6 bases, with 22 bases between them. The DNA for the CDR3 is TGCGCCAGCAGCTCCTTCCCCGGGATAGAGGGAGGCGAGCAGTACTTC. Translation: CASSSFPGIEGGEQYF.

This clone turned up a few times. The chain recombines TRBV6-5 with TRBJ1-5; unclear D gene. The V end lost 2 bases, the J end lost 4 bases, and 6 bases lay between the germline ends. CDR1 is MNHEY, CDR2 SVGAGI, per germline. The CDR3 is 13 amino acids. Written as DNA, the CDR3 is TGTGCCAGCAGTTACGTCAGGAATCAGCCCCAGCATTTT. Amino acids: CASSYVRNQPQHF.

V gene TRBV7-2 combines with J gene TRBJ2-6; weak D call: TRBD2 (6 bases). Germline V gene sequence: CDR1 SGHTA, CDR2 FQGNSA. The V end lost 5 bases, the J end lost 2 bases, and 16 bases lay between the germline ends. CDR3 length: 17 residues. The CDR3 DNA reads TGTGCCAGCAGCCGGGGACTTCCGGTAGCTGGGGCCAACGTCCTGACTTTC. Protein: CASSRGLPVAGANVLTF.

In its sample, this clone was seen a few times. The chain employs TRBV6-4 and TRBJ2-5; a possible D gene is TRBD2 (5 bases). The CDR3 length is 17 residues. Germline V lookup: CDR1 MRHNA, CDR2 SNTAGT. Trimming stripped 4 bases from V and 2 bases from J, with 20 bases between. In DNA form, the CDR3 reads TGTGCCAGCAGTGGCCCGTCGGAGATAGGACTTCAAGAGACCCAGTACTTC. Residues: CASSGPSEIGLQETQYF.

This clone was detected only a few times. J is TRBJ2-1 and V is TRBV29-1, with 11 nucleotides matching TRBD2. The CDR3 loop spans 15 amino acids. CDR1 and CDR2 (germline): SQVTM, ANQGSEA. The junction had 3 bases not matched to a gene; V was cut back by 2 bases and J by 3 bases. This CDR3 reads CSVEPGTSGYNEQFF. CDR3 nucleotide sequence: TGCAGCGTTGAACCCGGGACTAGCGGCTACAATGAGCAGTTCTTC.

The chain joins TRBV7-9 to TRBJ2-1; 9 bases match TRBD2. Per the germline V gene, CDR1 is SEHNR and CDR2 is FQNEAQ (reference sequence). With 2 bases clipped from V and 9 bases from J, the junction kept 11 bases outside the gene matches. The CDR3 loop spans 16 amino acids. The DNA for the CDR3 is TGTGCCAGCAGCTTATCGTCGGGACTAGCTATGGGTGAGCAGTTCTTC. It encodes CASSLSSGLAMGEQFF.

The chain combines TRBV7-8 with TRBJ2-1, with unresolved D. The length of the CDR3 is 15 residues. V was clipped by 2 bases and J by 4 bases, with 12 bases between them. Germline loops: CDR1 SGHVS, CDR2 FQNEAQ. CDR3 in DNA: TGTGCCAGCAGCTTACCCAGGTCAAAATACAATGAGCAGTTCTTC. This translates into CASSLPRSKYNEQFF.

The V and J genes are TRBV6-5 and TRBJ2-4, with unresolved D. The CDR3 sequence is 13 residues long. V gave up 5 bases and J gave up 5 bases, with 10 bases separating them. CDR1 is MNHEY and CDR2 is SVGAGI in the germline V gene. The DNA of the CDR3 is TGTGCCAGCAGTCCCACTCCCCAAAACATTCAGTACTTC. Residues: CASSPTPQNIQYF.

This clone was detected only a few times. The rearrangement joins TRBV28 to TRBJ2-3; D is uncertain. There are 16 residues in the CDR3. Trimming shortened V by 5 bases and J by 0 bases, and 15 bases separated the two germline ends. The germline gives CDR1 MDHEN, CDR2 SYDVKM. Written as DNA, the CDR3 is TGTGCCAGCAGTGCCTCGAGGCCCCCTAGCACAGATACGCAGTATTTT. Translated, it gives CASSASRPPSTDTQYF.

In this sample, this clone turned up a few times. The chain links TRBV2 to TRBJ1-2, with a weak D call TRBD1 (5 bases). Germline CDR1 SNHLY, CDR2 FYNNEI. The CDR3 loop spans 13 amino acids. Trimming pared 5 bases from V and 4 bases from J, leaving 11 bases between. CDR3 in DNA: TGTGCCAGCAGTCCAGACAGTATCTATGGCTACACCTTC. Amino acids: CASSPDSIYGYTF.

This clone was seen more than once but under ten times. The V call is TRBV28, the J call TRBJ2-6; D not resolved. CDR1 MDHEN and CDR2 SYDVKM come from the germline V gene. The CDR3 is made up of 15 amino acids. V shed 2 bases and J shed 4 bases, with 9 bases lying between them. The CDR3 DNA sequence: TGTGCCAGCAGTTTAGGGTCGGCGGGGGCCAACGTCCTGACTTTC. It translates to CASSLGSAGANVLTF.

This clone was detected a few times. V usage is TRBV18 and J usage is TRBJ1-1; D is ambiguous. The CDR3 covers 14 residues. Germline assignment: CDR1 KGHSH and CDR2 LQKENI. Trimming pared 2 bases from V and 6 bases from J, leaving 13 bases between. The DNA for the CDR3 is TGTGCCAGCTCACCAATGGGAGGGTATTCTGAAGCTTTCTTT. As protein: CASSPMGGYSEAFF.

Concerning this clone itself: The identical CDR3 is also encoded by other nucleotide sequences in the sample. The rearrangement uses TRBV5-1 and TRBJ2-3; D call uncertain. This CDR3 comprises 13 residues. The germline V gene has CDR1 SGHRS and CDR2 YFSETQ. V was shortened by 1 base and J by 0 bases, with 3 bases between the two germline ends. CDR3 amino acids: CASSLTSTDTQYF. CDR3 nucleotide sequence: TGCGCCAGCAGCTTGACTAGCACAGATACGCAGTATTTT.

The chain uses TRBV18 and TRBJ2-7; TRBD2 matches 7 bases. Germline-derived CDR1 and CDR2 are KGHSH and LQKENI. The CDR3 is 15 residues long. V lost 0 bases and J lost 5; bases outside the gene matches: 7. The CDR3 bases are TGTGCCAGCTCACCACCTGCCCAGCGGGGTAACGAGCAGTACTTC. The encoded protein is CASSPPAQRGNEQYF.

A few counts support this clone. This chain uses TRBV7-2 with TRBJ2-7; TRBD1 agrees at 9 bases. CDR3 length equals 19 residues. Germline assignment: CDR1 SGHTA and CDR2 FQGNSA. J lost 4 bases, V lost 2 bases, and 18 bases had no gene match. The CDR3 spells CASSLRATGPGQGSYEQYF. CDR3 nucleotides: TGTGCCAGCAGCTTACGGGCCACGGGGCCGGGACAGGGTTCGTACGAGCAGTACTTC.